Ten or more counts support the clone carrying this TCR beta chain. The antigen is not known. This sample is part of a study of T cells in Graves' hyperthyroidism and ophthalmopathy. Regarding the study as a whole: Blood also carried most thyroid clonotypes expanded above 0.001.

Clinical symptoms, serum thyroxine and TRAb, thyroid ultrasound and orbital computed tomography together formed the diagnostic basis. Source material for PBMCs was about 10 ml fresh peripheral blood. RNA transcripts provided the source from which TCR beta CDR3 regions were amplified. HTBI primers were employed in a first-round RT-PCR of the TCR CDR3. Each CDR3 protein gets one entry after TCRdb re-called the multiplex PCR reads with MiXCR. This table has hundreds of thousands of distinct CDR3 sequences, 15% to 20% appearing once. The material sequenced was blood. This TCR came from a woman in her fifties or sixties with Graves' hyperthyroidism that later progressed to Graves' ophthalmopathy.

The CDR3 is CASTQGVTGELFF. Here the CDR3 DNA reads TGCGCCAGCACACAGGGAGTCACCGGGGAGCTGTTTTTT. The rearrangement uses TRBV5-1 and TRBJ2-2; a weak D match, TRBD1 (6 bases). There are 13 residues in the CDR3. The ends were cut back, 6 bases at V and 4 bases at J, with 10 bases in the middle. CDR1 is SGHRS and CDR2 is YFSETQ in the germline V gene.